The following is a T cell receptor beta chain sequence with its context. Its target is unknown. These data are taken from a study of T cells in localized non-small cell lung cancer. This CDR3 contains 16 residues. Germline V gene lookup returns CDR1 SGHRS and CDR2 YFSETQ. Trimming shortened V by 7 bases and J by 1 base, and 18 bases separated the two germline ends. Study results and caveats: Prolonged overall survival went with higher T cell density in the blood. Sequencing involved a lone tumor region, leaving heterogeneity possible. Highest T cell clonality was seen in uninvolved adjacent lung, surpassing that measured in tumor. Median detection of top 100 tumor clones in adjacent lung was 57 clones.

The protocol was immunoSEQ multiplex PCR, while the TCRdb copy is restricted to in-frame clones and leaves out a portion. This sample has about 40,000 clones, with around 90% found just once. The chain has TRBV5-1 and TRBJ1-3, with D perhaps matching TRBD1 (5 bases). The sequence derives from a man between 18 and 50 years old with stage I lung adenocarcinoma. Sample: peripheral blood, taken before any cancer treatment. CDR3 protein: CASSRSPQGSGNTIYF. CDR3 in DNA: TGCGCCAGCTCTCGGTCCCCTCAGGGTTCTGGAAACACCATATATTTT.